This TCR beta chain was identified during a study of T cells after posttransplantation cyclophosphamide. Cyclophosphamide on days +3 and +4 followed busulfan-fludarabine conditioning and a marrow graft. In this sample, this clone turned up many times. Its antigen is as yet unknown. Study-level points and caveats: Donor-recipient repertoire similarity was low at 1-2 months, rising over year one. TRB overlap between skin or GI tissue T cells and blood was limited. Recipient CMV seropositivity and CMV reactivation strongly tracked TRB clonality.

There are 14 residues in the CDR3. CDR1 and CDR2 (germline): SGHAT, FQDESV (reference sequence). V was clipped by 6 bases and J by 1 base; unmatched bases: 4. The data were produced by immunoSEQ multiplex PCR, yet TCRdb's version contains in-frame clones alone and is incomplete. This set yields fewer than 12,000 clones and no singletons; the top ten hold roughly 14%. The V gene is TRBV11-1, the J gene TRBJ2-3; TRBD2 matches 7 bases. This receptor was identified in a female patient aged 40-49 years who received an allogeneic stem cell transplant from a related donor, was CMV-positive, and had no GVHD. The graft donor may account for some of the T cells. Sequenced material: PBMCs, taken after allogeneic stem cell transplant with posttransplant cyclophosphamide. CDR3 in amino acids: CASRSGIGTDTQYF. The CDR3 coding sequence is TGTGCCAGCAGGAGCGGGATTGGCACAGATACGCAGTATTTT.